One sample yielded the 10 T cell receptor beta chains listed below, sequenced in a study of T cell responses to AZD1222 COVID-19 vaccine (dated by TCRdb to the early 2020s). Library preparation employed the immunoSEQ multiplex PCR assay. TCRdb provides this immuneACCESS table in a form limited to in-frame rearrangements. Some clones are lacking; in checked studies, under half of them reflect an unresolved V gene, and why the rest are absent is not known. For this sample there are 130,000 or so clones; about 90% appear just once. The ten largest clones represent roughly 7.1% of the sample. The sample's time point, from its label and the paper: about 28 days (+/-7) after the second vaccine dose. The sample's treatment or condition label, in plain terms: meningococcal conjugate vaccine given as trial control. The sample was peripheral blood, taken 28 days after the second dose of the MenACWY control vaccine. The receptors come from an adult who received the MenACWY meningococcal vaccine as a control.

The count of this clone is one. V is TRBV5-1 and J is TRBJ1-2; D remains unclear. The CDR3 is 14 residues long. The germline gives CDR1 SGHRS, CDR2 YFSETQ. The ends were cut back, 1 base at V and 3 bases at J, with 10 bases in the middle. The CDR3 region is CASSLTSPDYGYTF. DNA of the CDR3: TGCGCCAGCAGCTTGACCAGCCCTGACTATGGCTACACCTTC. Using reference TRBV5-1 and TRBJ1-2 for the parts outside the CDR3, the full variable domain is KAGVTQTPRYLIKTRGQQVTLSCSPISGHRSVSWYQQTPGQGLQFLFEYFSETQRNKGNFPGRFSGRQFSNSRSEMNVSTLELGDSALYLCASSLTSPDYGYTFGSGTRLTVV.

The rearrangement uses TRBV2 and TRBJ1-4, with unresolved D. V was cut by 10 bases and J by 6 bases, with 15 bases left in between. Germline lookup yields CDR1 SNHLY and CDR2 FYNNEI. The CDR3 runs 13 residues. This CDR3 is CATTFILDEKLFF. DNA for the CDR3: TGTGCCACAACGTTTATCCTGGATGAAAAACTGTTTTTT.

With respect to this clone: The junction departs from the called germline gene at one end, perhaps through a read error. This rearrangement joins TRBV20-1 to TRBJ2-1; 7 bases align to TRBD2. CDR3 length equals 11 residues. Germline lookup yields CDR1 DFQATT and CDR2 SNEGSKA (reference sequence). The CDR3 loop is CSARDAGRAIF. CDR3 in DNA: TGCAGTGCTAGAGATGCAGGGAGGGCGATCTTC.

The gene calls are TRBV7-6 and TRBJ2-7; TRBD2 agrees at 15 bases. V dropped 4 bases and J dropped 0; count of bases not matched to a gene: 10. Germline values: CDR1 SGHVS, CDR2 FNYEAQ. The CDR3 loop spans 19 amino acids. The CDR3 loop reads CASSSRLGGLAGGSYEQYF. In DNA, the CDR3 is TGTGCCAGCAGCTCCCGACTAGGGGGACTAGCGGGGGGCTCCTACGAGCAGTACTTC.

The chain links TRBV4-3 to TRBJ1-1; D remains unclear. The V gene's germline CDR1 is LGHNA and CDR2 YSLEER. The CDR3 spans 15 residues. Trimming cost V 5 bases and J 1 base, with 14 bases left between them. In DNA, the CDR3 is TGCGCCAGCAGCACCGGGGAGAAGGAGAACACTGAAGCTTTCTTT. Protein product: CASSTGEKENTEAFF.

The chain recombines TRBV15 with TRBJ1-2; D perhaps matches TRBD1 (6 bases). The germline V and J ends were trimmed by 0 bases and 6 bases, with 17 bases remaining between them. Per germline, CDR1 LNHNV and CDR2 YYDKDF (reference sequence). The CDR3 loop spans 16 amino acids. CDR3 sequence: CATSRDLPGARDGYTF. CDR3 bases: TGTGCCACCAGCAGAGATCTTCCGGGGGCGCGGGATGGCTACACCTTC.

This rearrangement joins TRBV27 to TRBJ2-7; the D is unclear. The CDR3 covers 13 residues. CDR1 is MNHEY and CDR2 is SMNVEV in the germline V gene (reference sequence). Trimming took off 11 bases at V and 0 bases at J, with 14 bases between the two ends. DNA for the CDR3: TGTGCCGGCAAGTTGGCAGGCTCCTACGAGCAGTACTTC. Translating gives CAGKLAGSYEQYF.

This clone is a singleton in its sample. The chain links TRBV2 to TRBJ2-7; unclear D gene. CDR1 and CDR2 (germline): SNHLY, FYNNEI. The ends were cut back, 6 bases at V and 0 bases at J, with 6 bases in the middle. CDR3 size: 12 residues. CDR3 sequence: CASRDASYEQYF. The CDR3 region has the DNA TGTGCCAGCAGGGACGCCTCCTACGAGCAGTACTTC.

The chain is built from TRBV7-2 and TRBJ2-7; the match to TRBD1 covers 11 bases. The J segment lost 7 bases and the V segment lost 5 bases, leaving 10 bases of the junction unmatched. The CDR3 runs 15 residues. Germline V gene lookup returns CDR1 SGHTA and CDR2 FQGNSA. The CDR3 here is CASSPLWGDRGEQYF. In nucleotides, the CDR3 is TGTGCCAGCAGCCCTCTCTGGGGGGACAGGGGGGAGCAGTACTTC.

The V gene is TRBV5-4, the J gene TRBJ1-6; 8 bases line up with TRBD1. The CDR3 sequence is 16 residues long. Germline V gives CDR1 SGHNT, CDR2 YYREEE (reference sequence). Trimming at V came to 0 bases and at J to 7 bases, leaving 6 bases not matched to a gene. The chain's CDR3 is CASSLVRGQVNSPLHF. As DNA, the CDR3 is TGTGCCAGCAGCTTGGTTAGGGGACAGGTCAATTCACCCCTCCACTTT.